This entry features one TCR beta chain sequence. The data were taken from a study of blood T cell repertoires in COVID-19. About the research overall: Specimens from acute and convalescent COVID-19 originated in the United States, Italy and Spain. Nucleic acid was either cDNA or gDNA, and it came from T cells, B-cell-depleted T cells, or PBMCs.

The CDR3 is 14 residues long. V lost 2 bases to trimming and J lost 5 bases; unmatched junction nucleotides: 6. Per germline, CDR1 LGHNA and CDR2 YSLEER. In the original workflow: Quantification of nucleated cells was approximated via reference gene primer amplification. Repertoires were generated with immunoSEQ multiplex PCR, while TCRdb's copy carries only in-frame clones and drops some. The V and J calls and the clone size are those of that table, but D and trimming were determined from the DNA. The table has 200,000 to 250,000 clones, about nine tenths seen once. This TCR came from a woman aged 45-59 years with acute or convalescent COVID-19. Specimen: peripheral blood. This chain links TRBV4-3 with TRBJ2-7, with 7 bases lining up with TRBD2. The CDR3 spells CASSQRDYSHEQYF. The CDR3, as DNA: TGCGCCAGCAGCCAACGGGACTATTCCCACGAGCAGTACTTC.